These 22 T cell receptor beta chains were sequenced from one sample in a study of blood T cell repertoires in COVID-19. Sequencing used immunoSEQ multiplex PCR; TCRdb keeps in-frame clones, though not all of them. The sample has about 150,000 clones, around 85% seen once. Sequences were obtained from peripheral blood. The receptors were sampled from a woman aged 35 to 49 with active or convalescent COVID-19.

This clone is a singleton in its sample. This chain links TRBV27 with TRBJ2-6, with a possible D match to TRBD2 (5 bases). CDR3 length: 14 amino acids. CDR1 MNHEY and CDR2 SMNVEV come from the germline V gene (reference sequence). Between the trimmed V and J ends, which lost 2 bases and 4 bases, there was a span of 6 bases. CDR3 bases: TGTGCCAGCAGTTTACGGGGAGGGGCCAACGTCCTGACTTTC. This gives the protein CASSLRGGANVLTF.

This clone appeared a single time. This chain links TRBV6-2 or TRBV6-3 with TRBJ1-2, with 7 bases that match TRBD1. V lost 4 bases to trimming and J lost 7 bases; unmatched junction nucleotides: 15. Germline V gives CDR1 MNHEY, CDR2 SVGEGT. The CDR3 totals 16 residues. DNA of the CDR3: TGTGCCAGCAGTTTCACGCCAAACCGGGACAGTCCTGGCTACACCTTC. This encodes CASSFTPNRDSPGYTF.

The genes are TRBV11-3 and TRBJ2-1; possibly TRBD2 for D (5 bases). The CDR3 sequence is 14 residues long. Germline CDR1 and CDR2: SGHNT and YENEEA. Trimming pared 5 bases from V and 6 bases from J, leaving 14 bases between. The CDR3 region is CASSAGNSPNEQFF. In nucleotides, the CDR3 is TGTGCCAGCAGCGCGGGCAATAGTCCCAATGAGCAGTTCTTC.

The rearrangement uses TRBV27 and TRBJ2-3; 12 nucleotides line up with TRBD2. There are 18 residues in the CDR3. The trim removed 5 bases at V and 0 bases at J, leaving 9 bases unmatched. Germline CDR1 and CDR2: MNHEY and SMNVEV (reference sequence). The CDR3 loop reads CASSLRLAGAPSTDTQYF. The DNA for the CDR3 is TGTGCCAGCAGTCTACGACTAGCGGGGGCGCCTAGCACAGATACGCAGTATTTT.

The chain is built from TRBV7-2 and TRBJ2-7, with TRBD2 identical over 9 bases. Germline V gene sequence: CDR1 SGHTA, CDR2 FQGNSA. CDR3 length: 15 residues. The trim removed 3 bases at V and 2 bases at J, leaving 5 bases unmatched. CDR3 residues: CASSFPASGTYEQYF. Written as DNA, the CDR3 is TGTGCCAGCAGCTTCCCGGCTAGCGGGACCTACGAGCAGTACTTC.

The count of this clone is one. The chain joins TRBV28 to TRBJ1-3; 7 nucleotides align to TRBD1. Germline lookup yields CDR1 MDHEN and CDR2 SYDVKM. Losses at the gene ends were 5 bases for V and 0 bases for J; bases not matched to a gene: 10. CDR3 size: 17 residues. This CDR3 reads CASSPSRGTVSGNTIYF. The CDR3 coding sequence is TGTGCCAGCAGTCCCAGCAGAGGGACAGTCTCTGGAAACACCATATATTTT.

This clone turned up a few times. The chain uses TRBV4-2 and TRBJ1-5; no clear D gene. V lost 1 base, J lost 6 bases, and 19 bases lay in between. The CDR3 extends over 17 amino acids. Per germline, CDR1 LGHNA and CDR2 YNFKEQ. CDR3 protein: CASSQGGPGSMFQPQHF. The CDR3 DNA is TGTGCCAGCAGCCAAGGTGGCCCTGGCAGTATGTTTCAGCCCCAGCATTTT.

The chain links TRBV6-1 to TRBJ1-5; perhaps TRBD1 as D (6 bases). V lost 3 bases to trimming and J lost 1 base, with 7 bases between them. Germline CDR1 MNHNS, CDR2 SASEGT. CDR3 length: 14 residues. The CDR3 region is CASSDRGSNQPQHF. The DNA of the CDR3 is TGTGCCAGCAGTGATAGGGGGAGCAATCAGCCCCAGCATTTT.

The chain joins TRBV15 to TRBJ1-3; D call uncertain. Germline CDR1 is LNHNV and CDR2 is YYDKDF (reference sequence). The CDR3 extends over 14 amino acids. Trimming pared 3 bases from V and 0 bases from J, leaving 6 bases between. CDR3 DNA sequence: TGTGCCACCAGCAGCGGGTACTCTGGAAACACCATATATTTT. Its translation: CATSSGYSGNTIYF.

The chain joins TRBV10-3 to TRBJ1-5; TRBD1 might be the D (6 bases). The CDR3 has 14 residues. The germline V and J ends were trimmed by 3 bases and 3 bases, with 9 bases remaining between them. In germline, CDR1 is ENHRY, CDR2 SYGVKD. The CDR3 nucleotides are TGTGCCATCAGTGAACCAGGGGTCAATCAGCCCCAGCATTTT. Translated: CAISEPGVNQPQHF.

The chain has TRBV4-3 and TRBJ1-1; D is ambiguous. The CDR3 length is 15 residues. Trimming shortened V by 0 bases and J by 0 bases, and 8 bases separated the two germline ends. Germline CDR1 reads LGHNA; CDR2 reads YSLEER. Here the CDR3 reads CASSQDPLLNTEAFF. CDR3 sequence (DNA): TGCGCCAGCAGCCAAGATCCACTTCTGAACACTGAAGCTTTCTTT.

The chain links TRBV6-5 to TRBJ1-5; perhaps TRBD1 as D (5 bases). V gave up 5 bases and J gave up 3 bases, with 14 bases separating them. CDR3 size: 15 residues. Germline V CDR1 and CDR2: MNHEY, SVGAGI. CDR3: CASSPTWGDNQPQHF. The CDR3 region has the DNA TGTGCCAGCAGTCCAACCTGGGGGGACAATCAGCCCCAGCATTTT.

This clone has only a few counts. This chain links TRBV5-6 with TRBJ1-2; 8 bases map to TRBD1. Unmatched junction bases numbered 7, after V lost 0 bases and J lost 6 bases. The CDR3 length is 15 residues. In germline, CDR1 is SGHDT, CDR2 YYEEEE. The CDR3: CASSLDRTGIDGYTF. The CDR3 bases are TGTGCCAGCAGCTTGGACCGGACAGGGATCGATGGCTACACCTTC.

This clone was seen only a few times. The rearrangement links TRBV29-1 to TRBJ1-2, with 8 bases identical to TRBD1. Trimming at V came to 2 bases and at J to 2 bases, leaving 13 bases not matched to a gene. Germline CDR1 SQVTM, CDR2 ANQGSEA. The CDR3 sequence is 17 residues long. CDR3 loop: CSVERIPGQAGNYGYTF. The CDR3, as DNA: TGCAGCGTTGAACGGATACCGGGACAGGCCGGAAACTATGGCTACACCTTC.

This sequence joins TRBV4-3 and TRBJ1-2; 7 bases are a match to TRBD1. V trimming: 6 bases; J trimming: 6 bases; junction bases outside the gene matches: 7. The CDR3 spans 13 residues. Germline loops: CDR1 LGHNA, CDR2 YSLEER. Written as DNA, the CDR3 is TGCGCCAGCAGTCCCCGGGACAGAGATGGCTACACCTTC. This sequence encodes CASSPRDRDGYTF.

The table lists this clone with a count of one. DNA for the CDR3: TGTGCCAGCAGTTACATTGAGGCCCGCACTGAAGCTTTCTTT. It translates to CASSYIEARTEAFF. The chain combines TRBV6-2 or TRBV6-3 with TRBJ1-1; D remains ambiguous. V was trimmed by 2 bases and J by 4 bases, leaving 11 bases between them. This CDR3 is built from 14 residues. CDR1 is MNHEY, CDR2 SVGEGT, per germline.

This clone showed up just once. J is TRBJ1-1 and V is TRBV3-1 (or the pseudogene TRBV3-2); TRBD1 matches at 11 bases. This CDR3 has 19 amino acids. V shed 0 bases and J 6 bases; nucleotides not matched to a gene: 15. CDR1 and CDR2 (germline): LGHDT, YNNKEL (reference sequence). CDR3 sequence: CASSQECGDRGAGDAEAFF. CDR3 bases: TGTGCCAGCAGCCAAGAATGTGGGGACAGGGGGGCCGGTGATGCTGAAGCTTTCTTT.

This clone was picked up a small number of times. This chain uses TRBV6-4 with TRBJ2-3, with 8 nucleotides matching TRBD1. Trimming at V came to 0 bases and at J to 4 bases, leaving 3 bases not matched to a gene. CDR3 length equals 15 residues. Germline V CDR1 and CDR2: MRHNA, SNTAGT. The chain's CDR3 is CASSDSIQGADTQYF. CDR3 DNA sequence: TGTGCCAGCAGTGACTCGATACAGGGGGCAGATACGCAGTATTTT.

V is TRBV5-1 and J is TRBJ1-1; perhaps TRBD1 as D (5 bases). V dropped 3 bases and J dropped 7 bases, with 13 bases sitting between them. CDR3 length: 13 residues. Germline V gene sequence: CDR1 SGHRS, CDR2 YFSETQ. In DNA form, the CDR3 reads TGCGCCAGCAGCTACGGCCGGGGGTTTGAAGCTTTCTTT. Translated: CASSYGRGFEAFF.

This chain connects TRBV7-9 to TRBJ1-6; TRBD1 agrees at 8 bases. Germline V gene data show CDR1 as SEHNR and CDR2 as FQNEAQ (reference sequence). Losses at the gene ends were 5 bases for V and 7 bases for J; bases not matched to a gene: 7. The CDR3 totals 15 residues. CDR3 sequence (DNA): TGTGCCAGCAGCCCAGGACAGGGAAAAAATTCACCCCTCCACTTT. This encodes CASSPGQGKNSPLHF.

The genes are TRBV5-4 and TRBJ1-1, with D possibly TRBD1 on 6 matching bases. V lost 1 base, J lost 1 base, and 8 bases lay in between. Germline CDR1 and CDR2: SGHNT and YYREEE (reference sequence). CDR3 length: 14 residues. CDR3: CASSLQGRNTEAFF. For the CDR3, the DNA is TGTGCCAGCAGCTTGCAGGGGAGGAACACTGAAGCTTTCTTT.

This chain joins TRBV2 and TRBJ2-2, with D unresolved. Between the trimmed V and J ends, which lost 0 bases and 6 bases, there was a span of 11 bases. This CDR3 spans 15 amino acids. CDR1 and CDR2 (germline): SNHLY, FYNNEI. CDR3 in amino acids: CASSEALGNSGELFF. The CDR3 DNA follows: TGTGCCAGCAGTGAAGCTCTAGGTAACTCCGGGGAGCTGTTTTTT.